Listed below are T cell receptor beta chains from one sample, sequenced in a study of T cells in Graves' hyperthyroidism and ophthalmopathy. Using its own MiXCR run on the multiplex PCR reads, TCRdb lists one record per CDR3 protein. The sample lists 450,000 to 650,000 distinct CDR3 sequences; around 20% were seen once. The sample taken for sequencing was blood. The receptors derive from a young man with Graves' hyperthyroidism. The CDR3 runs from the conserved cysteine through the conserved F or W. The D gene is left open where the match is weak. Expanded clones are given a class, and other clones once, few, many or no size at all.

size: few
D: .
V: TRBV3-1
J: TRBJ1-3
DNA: TGTGCCAGCAGCCAAGATCTCCCATCTAACTCTGGAAACACCATATATTTT
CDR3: CASSQDLPSNSGNTIYF

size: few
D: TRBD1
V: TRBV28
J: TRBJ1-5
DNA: TGTGCCAGCACCTCGACAGGGGGTGATCAGCCCCAGCATTTT
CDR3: CASTSTGGDQPQHF

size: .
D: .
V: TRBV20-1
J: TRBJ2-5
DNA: TGCAGTGCTCACACAGGGCGGGAGACCCAGTACTTC
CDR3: CSAHTGRETQYF

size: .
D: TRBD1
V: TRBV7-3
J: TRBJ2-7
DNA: TGTGCCAGCAGCTTGTCCGGGACAGGGATTGGCGAGCAGTACTTC
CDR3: CASSLSGTGIGEQYF

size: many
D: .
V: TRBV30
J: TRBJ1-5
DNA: TGTGCCTGGAGCGACAATCCCCATCAGCCCCAGCATTTT
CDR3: CAWSDNPHQPQHF

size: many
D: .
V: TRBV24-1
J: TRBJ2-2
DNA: TGTGCCACCAGTGATCCGGATAGGGGGAGCACCGGGGAGCTGTTTTTT
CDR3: CATSDPDRGSTGELFF

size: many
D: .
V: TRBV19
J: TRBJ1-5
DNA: TGTGCCAGTAGTGAATCAGCCAGTAGCAATCAGCCCCAGCATTTT
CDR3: CASSESASSNQPQHF

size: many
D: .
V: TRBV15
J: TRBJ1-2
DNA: TGTGCCACCAGCAGAGATCGAGGCGACTATGGCTACACCTTC
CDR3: CATSRDRGDYGYTF

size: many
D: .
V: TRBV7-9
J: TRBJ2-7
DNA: TGTGCCAGCAGCTTCGAGTCCTACGAGCAGTACTTC
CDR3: CASSFESYEQYF

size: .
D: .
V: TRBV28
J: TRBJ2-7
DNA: TGTGCCAGCAGTTTCGCGGTGTCAAACTACGAGCAGTACTTC
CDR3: CASSFAVSNYEQYF

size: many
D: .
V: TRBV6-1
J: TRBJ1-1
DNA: TGTGCCACACGGGACGGATTGAACACTGAAGCTTTCTTT
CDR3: CATRDGLNTEAFF

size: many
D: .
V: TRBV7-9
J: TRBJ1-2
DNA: TGTGCCAGCAGCTATAGGGACGGCAGCTATGGCTACACCTTC
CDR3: CASSYRDGSYGYTF

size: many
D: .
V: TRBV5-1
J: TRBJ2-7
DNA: TGCGCCAGCAGCGGGAACTATTACGAGCAGTACTTC
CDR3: CASSGNYYEQYF

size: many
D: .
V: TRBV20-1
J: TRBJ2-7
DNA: TGCAGTGCTAGGATGGGCTACGATACCTACGAGCAGTACTTC
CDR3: CSARMGYDTYEQYF

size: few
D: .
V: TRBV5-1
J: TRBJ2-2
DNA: TGCGCCAGCAGCTTTATTCTGGACGGGGAGCTGTTTTTT
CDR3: CASSFILDGELFF

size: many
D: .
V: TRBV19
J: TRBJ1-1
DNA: TGTGCCAGTAGTGGCGCGGGCTTCGCTGAAGCTTTCTTT
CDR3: CASSGAGFAEAFF

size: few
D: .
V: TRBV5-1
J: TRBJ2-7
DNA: TGCGCCAGCAGGGGCAGTTTAACCTACGAGCAGTACTTC
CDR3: CASRGSLTYEQYF

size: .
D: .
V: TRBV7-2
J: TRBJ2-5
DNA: TGTGCCAGCAGCTTAGAAACACTAGAGACCCAGTACTTC
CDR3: CASSLETLETQYF

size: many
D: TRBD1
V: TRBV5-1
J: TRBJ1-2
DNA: TGCGCCAGCAGCTTGGCTTCCGGGACAGCACGGGATGGCTACACCTTC
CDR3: CASSLASGTARDGYTF

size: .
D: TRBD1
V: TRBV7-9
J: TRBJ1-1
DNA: TGTGCCAGCAGCACGTCGACAGGGGGAATCACTGAAGCTTTCTTT
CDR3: CASSTSTGGITEAFF

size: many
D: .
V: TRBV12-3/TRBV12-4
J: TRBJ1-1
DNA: TGTGCCAGCAGTTTCTGGGGCACTGAAGCTTTCTTT
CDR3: CASSFWGTEAFF

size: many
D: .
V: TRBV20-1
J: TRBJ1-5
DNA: TGCAGTGCTAGAGCCCTCAGTAACGGGGGAAATCAGCCCCAGCATTTT
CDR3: CSARALSNGGNQPQHF

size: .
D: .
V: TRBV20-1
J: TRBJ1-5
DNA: TGCAGTGCTAGTTCCCCCAATCAGCCCCAGCATTTT
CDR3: CSASSPNQPQHF

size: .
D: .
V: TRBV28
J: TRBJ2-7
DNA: TGTGCCAGCAGGGGGAGGAAATTGCACGAGCAGTACTTC
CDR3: CASRGRKLHEQYF

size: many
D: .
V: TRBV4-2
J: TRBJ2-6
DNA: TGTGCCAGCAGCCATACTAAACGAAGGACCGGCTCGGCTGGGGCCAACGTCCTGACTTTC
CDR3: CASSHTKRRTGSAGANVLTF

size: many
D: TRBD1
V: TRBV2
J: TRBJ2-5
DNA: TGTGCCAGCAGTGGAATAGGGGACAGGAAAGAAGAGACCCAGTACTTC
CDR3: CASSGIGDRKEETQYF

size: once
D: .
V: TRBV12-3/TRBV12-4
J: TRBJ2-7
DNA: TGTGCCAGCAGTACCGGCCGGGGGAAGAGGGCCGAGCAGTACTTC
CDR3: CASSTGRGKRAEQYF

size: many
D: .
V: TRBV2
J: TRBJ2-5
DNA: TGTGCCAGCGGCTGGCCAGGGAAGGTAGAGACCCAGTACTTC
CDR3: CASGWPGKVETQYF

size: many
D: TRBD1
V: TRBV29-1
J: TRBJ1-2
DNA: TGCAGCGTTGGAGGGGACAGCTATGGCTACACCTTC
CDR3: CSVGGDSYGYTF

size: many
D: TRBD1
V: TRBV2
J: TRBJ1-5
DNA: TGTGCCAGCAGCGAGGGACAGGGGTTTAGCAATCAGCCCCAGCATTTT
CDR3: CASSEGQGFSNQPQHF

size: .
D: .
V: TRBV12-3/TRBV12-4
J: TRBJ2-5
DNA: TGTGCCAGCAGTTTCGGTCCCCGGGACCAAGAGACCCAGTACTTC
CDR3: CASSFGPRDQETQYF

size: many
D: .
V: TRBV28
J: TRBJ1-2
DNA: TGTGCCAGCAGTCTCCACGGGGGGATTGGCTACACCTTC
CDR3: CASSLHGGIGYTF

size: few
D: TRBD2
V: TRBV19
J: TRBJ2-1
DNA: TGTGCCAGTAGTATTAGGACTAGCGGGAACAATGAGCAGTTCTTC
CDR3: CASSIRTSGNNEQFF

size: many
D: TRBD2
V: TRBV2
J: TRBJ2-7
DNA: TGTGCCAGCGCCCACGGGACTAGCGGGGGGGATTCCAGGTCCTACGAGCAGTACTTC
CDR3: CASAHGTSGGDSRSYEQYF

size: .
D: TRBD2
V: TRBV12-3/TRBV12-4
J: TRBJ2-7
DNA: TGTGCCAGCAGTTACTCGATCACAGGAGCGGGGACCATGACGCAGTACTTC
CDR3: CASSYSITGAGTMTQYF

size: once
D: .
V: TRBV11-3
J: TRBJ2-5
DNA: TGTGCCAGCAGCCTTCTAGCGACAGAGACCCAGTACTTC
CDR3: CASSLLATETQYF

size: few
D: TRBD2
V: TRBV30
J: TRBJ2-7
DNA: TGTGCCTGGAGTGTACGCCTAGCGGGGCCCTACGAGCAGTACTTC
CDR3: CAWSVRLAGPYEQYF

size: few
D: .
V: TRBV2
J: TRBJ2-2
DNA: TGTGCCAGCAGACGACCCTCCGGGACCCGGGGTGGCACCGGGGAGCTGTTTTTT
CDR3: CASRRPSGTRGGTGELFF

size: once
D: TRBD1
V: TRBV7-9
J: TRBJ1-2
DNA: TGTGCCAGCAGCCAGACAGGGGGCGACGATGGCTACACCTTC
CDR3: CASSQTGGDDGYTF

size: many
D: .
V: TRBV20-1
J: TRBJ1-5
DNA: TGCAGTGCGCGGGACAGCAATCAGCCCCAGCATTTT
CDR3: CSARDSNQPQHF

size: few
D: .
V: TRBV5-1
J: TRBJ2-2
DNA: TGCGCCAGCAATGTATTATTGGGGCGGAAGGTCGGGGAGCTGTTTTTT
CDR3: CASNVLLGRKVGELFF

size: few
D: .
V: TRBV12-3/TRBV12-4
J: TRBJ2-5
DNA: TGTGCCAGCAGCTCGGACCCCGAGGAGACCCAGTACTTC
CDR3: CASSSDPEETQYF

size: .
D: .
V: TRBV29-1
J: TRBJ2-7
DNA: TGCAGCGTTGAGAGGCTAGCCTACGAGCAGTACTTC
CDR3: CSVERLAYEQYF

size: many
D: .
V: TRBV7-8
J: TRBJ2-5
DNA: TGTGCCAGCAGCTTCCCATTCCGAGAGACCCAGTATTTC
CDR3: CASSFPFRETQYF

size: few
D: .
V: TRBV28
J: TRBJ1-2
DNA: TGTGCCAGCACTGATGTCATTCCGCTTGACTATGGCTACACCTTC
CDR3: CASTDVIPLDYGYTF

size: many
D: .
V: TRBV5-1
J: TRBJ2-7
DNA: TGCGCCAGCAGCTTTGGTGGCAGTGACCTCTACGAGCAGTACTTC
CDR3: CASSFGGSDLYEQYF

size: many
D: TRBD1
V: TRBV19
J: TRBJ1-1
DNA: TGTGCCAGTTGGACAGGAGGGGCGAACACTGAAGCTTTCTTT
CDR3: CASWTGGANTEAFF

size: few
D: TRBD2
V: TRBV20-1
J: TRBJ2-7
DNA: TGCAGTGGGGCCATCCACGGGAGGGAGTCCTACGAGCAGTACTTC
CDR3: CSGAIHGRESYEQYF

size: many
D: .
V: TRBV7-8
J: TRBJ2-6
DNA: TGTGCCAGCAGCCCTCCCGGGGAGTGGAACGTCCTGACTTTC
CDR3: CASSPPGEWNVLTF

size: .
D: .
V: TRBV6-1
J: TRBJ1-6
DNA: TGTGCCAGCAGTCAGCAAGCCGGGACCATCCTCCACTTT
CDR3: CASSQQAGTILHF

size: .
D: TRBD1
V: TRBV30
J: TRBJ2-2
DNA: TGTGCCTGGAGTGTACTTGGGACAGGGGTTACCGGGGAGCTGTTTTTT
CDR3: CAWSVLGTGVTGELFF

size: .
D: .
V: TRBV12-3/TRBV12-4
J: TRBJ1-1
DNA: TGTGCCAGCAGTTCTGGATTGGACGGGGCTTTCTTT
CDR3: CASSSGLDGAFF

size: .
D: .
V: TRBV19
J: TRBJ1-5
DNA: TGTGCCAGCAGACGGGGGGAAGGTCTCAATCAGCCCCAGCATTTT
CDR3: CASRRGEGLNQPQHF

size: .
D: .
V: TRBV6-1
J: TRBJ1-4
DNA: TGTGCCAGCAGTGCGGACGGCCTTAATGAAAAACTGTTTTTT
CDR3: CASSADGLNEKLFF

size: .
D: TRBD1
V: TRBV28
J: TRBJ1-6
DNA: TGTGCCAGCAGTTTAGGTACGGGACAGGGTAATTCACCCCTCCACTTT
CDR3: CASSLGTGQGNSPLHF

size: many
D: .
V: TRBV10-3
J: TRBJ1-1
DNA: TGTGCCATCAGTGAGCTACACCCTGGGACTGAAGCTTTCTTT
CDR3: CAISELHPGTEAFF

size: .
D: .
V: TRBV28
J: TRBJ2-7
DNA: TGTGCCAGCAGTTTAGGGACCGGTCTGAGGGGCTACGAGCAGTACTTC
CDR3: CASSLGTGLRGYEQYF